These 14 T cell receptor beta chains were all obtained from the same sample, sequenced in a study of T-cell reconstitution after alpha-beta-depleted transplantation in children. Preparation of the TCRbeta library was carried out with unique molecular identifiers. TCRdb re-called the PCR reads through MiXCR, storing one row per CDR3 protein. The sample includes hundreds of thousands of distinct CDR3 sequences, about an eighth seen only once; the top ten take over 2%. Specimen: PBMCs, mostly from graft donor cells, collected 360 days after TCRalphabeta/CD19-depleted stem cell transplant. The origin of the receptors is a male patient younger than 18 who had a stem cell transplant for acute myeloid leukemia, so the T cells may come from the graft donor.

This clonotype was observed a few times. The CDR3 loop reads CASSPLAGGLETQYF. The CDR3 bases are TGTGCCAGCAGCCCCCTAGCGGGAGGGCTAGAGACCCAGTACTTC. The chain has TRBV12-3 or TRBV12-4 and TRBJ2-5; 12 nucleotides agree with TRBD2. V was pared by 6 bases and J by 4 bases, with 6 bases of the junction left unmatched. The CDR3 is 15 amino acids.

The chain employs TRBV13 and TRBJ2-7, with D perhaps given as TRBD1 or TRBD2 (5 bases each). Per germline, CDR1 PRHDT and CDR2 FYEKMQ (reference sequence). The CDR3 spans 19 residues. V gave up 0 bases and J gave up 2 bases, with 23 bases separating them. In nucleotides, the CDR3 is TGTGCCAGCAGCTTAGGCCTATCGTTTTGGGACCTAGGTACCTACGAGCAGTACTTC. Translating gives CASSLGLSFWDLGTYEQYF.

The chain carries TRBV21-1 and TRBJ2-1; the DNA was not compared with TRBD2, the D call given in the table. TRBV21-1 is shown as a pseudogene. The CDR3 covers 17 residues. CDR3 residues: CASSSPIGGEGFNEQFF. The CDR3 DNA follows: TGTGCCAGCAGCAGCCCAATAGGGGGGGAGGGGTTTAATGAGCAGTTCTTC.

The rearrangement links TRBV12-3 or TRBV12-4 to TRBJ1-5; D gene unclear. This CDR3 region has 17 residues. V shed 6 bases and J shed 0 bases, with 18 bases lying between them. The DNA of the CDR3 is TGTGCCAGCAGAAACGACTTGCCCCTTTATAGCAATCAGCCCCAGCATTTT. Protein: CASRNDLPLYSNQPQHF.

This clonotype was observed many times. At one end, the junction sequence differs from germline, possibly due to a read error. The V gene is TRBV7-2, the J gene TRBJ2-1; D possibly corresponds to TRBD1 (7 bases). The CDR3 sequence is 14 residues long. CDR1 and CDR2 from the germline V gene are SGHTA and FQGNSA. The CDR3 reads CASSLQGGLDEVNF. For the CDR3, the DNA is TGTGCCAGCAGCTTACAGGGGGGACTCGACGAAGTTAACTTC.

This clonotype was seen ten or more times. The gene calls are TRBV29-1 and TRBJ2-5, with 10 nucleotides matching TRBD2. Germline CDR1 is SQVTM and CDR2 is ANQGSEA. V trimming: 6 bases; J trimming: 4 bases; junction bases outside the gene matches: 17. There are 17 residues in the CDR3. Written as DNA, the CDR3 is TGCAGCGTCACCCCTCCCCCTCTAGCGGGAGCGGGAGAGACCCAGTACTTC. Protein: CSVTPPPLAGAGETQYF.

This clonotype turned up a few times. A read error is possible here, since a much larger clone lies one base away. This chain links TRBV6-6 with TRBJ2-5; D is undetermined. The germline V gene encodes CDR1 MNHNY and CDR2 SVGAGI (reference sequence). The CDR3 extends over 12 amino acids. V lost 4 bases, J lost 5 bases, and 8 bases lay in between. CDR3 DNA: TGTGCCAGCAGTTCCATCGAGGAGACCCAGTACTTC. Protein product: CASSSIEETQYF.

CDR3 sequence (DNA): TGTGCCAGCAGTCAAGGGGGGAATGGCTACACCTTC. Its protein product is CASSQGGNGYTF. The chain employs TRBV12-3 or TRBV12-4 and TRBJ1-2; a weak D match, TRBD1 (6 bases). Trimming pared 5 bases from V and 6 bases from J, leaving 10 bases between. CDR3 length: 12 amino acids.

This clonotype has at least ten counts. The rearrangement uses TRBV6-5 and TRBJ2-1; the match to TRBD2 covers 7 bases. V dropped 0 bases and J dropped 12; count of bases not matched to a gene: 11. This CDR3 has 15 amino acids. The V gene's germline CDR1 is MNHEY and CDR2 SVGAGI. The CDR3 DNA reads TGTGCCAGCAGTTACTCGATAATAGCGGGTGGGCGGCAGTTCTTC. Residues: CASSYSIIAGGRQFF.

The table lists this clonotype with many counts. V usage is TRBV7-9 and J usage is TRBJ2-7; D is unresolved. CDR1 and CDR2 (germline): SEHNR, FQNEAQ (reference sequence). V was clipped by 2 bases and J by 1 base, with 9 bases between them. This CDR3 region has 14 residues. CDR3 nucleotides: TGTGCCAGCAGCTTAACGGCCGAATCCTACGAGCAGTACTTC. Translated: CASSLTAESYEQYF.

This chain connects TRBV4-3 to TRBJ2-1; the D gene is possibly TRBD1 (6 bases). The length of the CDR3 is 14 residues. The germline V gene encodes CDR1 LGHNA and CDR2 YSLEER. V lost 4 bases and J 8 bases, leaving 15 bases between the germline ends. Written as DNA, the CDR3 is TGCGCCAGCAGCCGGGTAACAGGGCTACATGAGCAGTTCTTC. Translated, it gives CASSRVTGLHEQFF.

There are many counts of this clonotype. V and J are TRBV29-1 and TRBJ2-7; 12 nucleotides align to TRBD1. Germline CDR1 reads SQVTM; CDR2 reads ANQGSEA. The CDR3 runs to 14 residues. Trimming removed 3 bases from V and 7 bases from J; junction bases left unmatched: 7. CDR3 sequence: CSVEVGQGAGEQYF. The CDR3 DNA reads as TGCAGCGTTGAGGTGGGACAGGGGGCGGGGGAGCAGTACTTC.

The genes are TRBV9 and TRBJ2-1; tentative D call: TRBD1 (5 bases). CDR3 length equals 16 residues. In germline, CDR1 is SGDLS, CDR2 YYNGEE. V lost 0 bases to trimming and J lost 5 bases, with 15 bases between them. CDR3 in DNA: TGTGCCAGCAGCGTAGATCCGTTGGCAGGGAACAATGAGCAGTTCTTC. It translates to CASSVDPLAGNNEQFF.

This clonotype was seen a handful of times. CDR3 sequence (DNA): TGTGCCAGCAGCATTTATGGCGGGGAGCTGTTTTTT. Protein sequence: CASSIYGGELFF. The V gene is TRBV21-1, the J gene TRBJ2-2. TRBV21-1 is assigned pseudogene status. The CDR3 runs 12 residues.